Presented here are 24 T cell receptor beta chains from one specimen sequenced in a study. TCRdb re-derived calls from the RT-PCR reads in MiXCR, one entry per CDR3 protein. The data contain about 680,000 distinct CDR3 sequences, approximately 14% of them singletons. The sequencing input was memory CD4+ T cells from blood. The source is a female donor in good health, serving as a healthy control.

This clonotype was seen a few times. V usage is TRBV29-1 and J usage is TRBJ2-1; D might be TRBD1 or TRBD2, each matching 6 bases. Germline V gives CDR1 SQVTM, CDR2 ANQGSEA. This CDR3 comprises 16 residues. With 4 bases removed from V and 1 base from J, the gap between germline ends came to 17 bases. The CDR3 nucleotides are TGCAGCGTTGTAAGGGCTCAGGGGAGGTCCTACAATGAGCAGTTCTTC. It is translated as CSVVRAQGRSYNEQFF.

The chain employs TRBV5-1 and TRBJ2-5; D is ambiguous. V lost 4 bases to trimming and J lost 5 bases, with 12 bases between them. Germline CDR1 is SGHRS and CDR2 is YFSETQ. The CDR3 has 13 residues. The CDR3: CASSPNPSETQYF. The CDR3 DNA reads TGCGCCAGCAGCCCCAACCCCTCGGAGACCCAGTACTTC.

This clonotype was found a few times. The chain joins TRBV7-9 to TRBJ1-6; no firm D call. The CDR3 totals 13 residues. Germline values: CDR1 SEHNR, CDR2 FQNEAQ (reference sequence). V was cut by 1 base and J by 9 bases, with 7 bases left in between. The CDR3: CASSLGQLSPLHF. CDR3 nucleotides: TGTGCCAGCAGCTTAGGGCAGCTTTCACCCCTCCACTTT.

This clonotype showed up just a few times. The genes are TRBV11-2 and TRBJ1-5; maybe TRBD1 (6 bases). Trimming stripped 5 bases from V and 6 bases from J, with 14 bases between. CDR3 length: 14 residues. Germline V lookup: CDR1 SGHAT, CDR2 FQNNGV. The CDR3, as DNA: TGTGCCAGCAGCCCCCTGGGGGGCTCTCAGCCCCAGCATTTT. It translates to CASSPLGGSQPQHF.

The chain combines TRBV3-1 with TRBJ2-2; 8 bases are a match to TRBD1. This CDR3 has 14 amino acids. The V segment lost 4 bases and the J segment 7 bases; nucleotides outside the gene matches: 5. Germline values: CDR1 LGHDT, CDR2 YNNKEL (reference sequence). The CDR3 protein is CASSLQGVGGELFF. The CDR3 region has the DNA TGTGCCAGCAGCCTACAGGGGGTCGGCGGGGAGCTGTTTTTT.

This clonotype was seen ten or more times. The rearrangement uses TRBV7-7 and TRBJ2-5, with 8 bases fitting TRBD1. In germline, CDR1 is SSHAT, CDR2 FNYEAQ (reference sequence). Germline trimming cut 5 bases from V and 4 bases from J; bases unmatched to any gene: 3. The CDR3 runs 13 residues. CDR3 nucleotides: TGTGCCAGCAGCGCCGACAGGGGAGAGACCCAGTACTTC. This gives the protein CASSADRGETQYF.

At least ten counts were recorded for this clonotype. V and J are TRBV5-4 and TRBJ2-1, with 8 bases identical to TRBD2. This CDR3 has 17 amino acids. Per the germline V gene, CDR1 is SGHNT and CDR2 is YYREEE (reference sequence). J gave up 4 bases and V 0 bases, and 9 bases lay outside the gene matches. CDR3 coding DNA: TGTGCCAGCAGCTTGGATAGAGCGGGAGACCCTTACAATGAGCAGTTCTTC. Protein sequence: CASSLDRAGDPYNEQFF.

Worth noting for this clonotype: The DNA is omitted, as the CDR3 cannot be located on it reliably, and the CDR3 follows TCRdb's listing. CDR3 amino acids: CASILDRVGTEAFF. The chain recombines TRBV5-1 with TRBJ1-1. A total of 14 residues make up the CDR3, ends included. The V gene's germline CDR1 is SGHRS and CDR2 YFSETQ.

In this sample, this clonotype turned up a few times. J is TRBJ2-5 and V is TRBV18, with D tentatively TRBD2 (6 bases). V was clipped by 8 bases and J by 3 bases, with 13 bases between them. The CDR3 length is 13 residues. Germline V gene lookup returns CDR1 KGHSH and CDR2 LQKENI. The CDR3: CASRRETEETQYF. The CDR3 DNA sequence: TGTGCCAGCCGGAGGGAGACTGAAGAGACCCAGTACTTC.

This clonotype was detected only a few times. The CDR3 sequence is CATSSGRGGGTDTQYF. As DNA, the CDR3 is TGTGCCACCAGCAGTGGGAGGGGGGGCGGCACAGATACGCAGTATTTT. V usage is TRBV15 and J usage is TRBJ2-3, with D possibly being TRBD2 (7 bases). The germline CDR1 and CDR2 sequences are LNHNV and YYDKDF (reference sequence). Deletions cut 3 bases from V and 1 base from J, with 14 bases between. This CDR3 is built from 16 residues. The full variable domain, rest sourced from reference TRBV15 and TRBJ2-3, is DAMVIQNPRYQVTQFGKPVTLSCSQTLNHNVMYWYQQKSSQAPKLLFHYYDKDFNNEADTPDNFQSRRPNTSFCFLDIRSPGLGDTAMYLCATSSGRGGGTDTQYFGPGTRLTVL.

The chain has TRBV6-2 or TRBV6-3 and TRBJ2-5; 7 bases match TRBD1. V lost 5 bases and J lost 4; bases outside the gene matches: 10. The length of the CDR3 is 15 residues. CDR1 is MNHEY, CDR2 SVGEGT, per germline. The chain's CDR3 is CASSTRDSSRETQYF. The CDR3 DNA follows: TGTGCCAGCAGTACTCGGGACAGCTCAAGAGAGACCCAGTACTTC.

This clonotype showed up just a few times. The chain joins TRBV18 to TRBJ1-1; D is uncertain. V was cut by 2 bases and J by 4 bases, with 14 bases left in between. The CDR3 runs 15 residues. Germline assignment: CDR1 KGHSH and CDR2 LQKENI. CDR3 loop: CASSPIRVEGTEAFF. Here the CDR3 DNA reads TGTGCCAGCTCACCAATCCGGGTGGAGGGCACTGAAGCTTTCTTT.

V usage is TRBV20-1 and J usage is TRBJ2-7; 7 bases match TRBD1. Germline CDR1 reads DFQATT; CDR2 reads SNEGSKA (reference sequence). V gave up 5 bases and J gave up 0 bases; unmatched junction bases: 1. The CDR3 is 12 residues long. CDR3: CSAEGASYEQYF. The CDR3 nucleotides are TGCAGTGCTGAGGGGGCCTCCTACGAGCAGTACTTC.

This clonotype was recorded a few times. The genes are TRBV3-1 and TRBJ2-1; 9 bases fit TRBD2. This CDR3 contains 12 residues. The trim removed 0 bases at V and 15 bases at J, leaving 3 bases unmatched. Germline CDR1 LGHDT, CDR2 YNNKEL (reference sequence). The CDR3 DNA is TGTGCCAGCAGCCAAGAGGGACTAGCCCGGTTCTTC. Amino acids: CASSQEGLARFF.

The CDR3 DNA reads TGCGCCAGCAGCTTGCAAACAGGGGGCACCTACAATGAGCAGTTCTTC. This gives the protein CASSLQTGGTYNEQFF. The rearrangement joins TRBV5-1 to TRBJ2-1; TRBD1 agrees at 9 bases. The CDR3 length is 16 residues. Trimming took 1 base from V and 2 from J; bases not matched to a gene: 4. The germline V gene has CDR1 SGHRS and CDR2 YFSETQ. Together with reference TRBV5-1 and TRBJ2-1, the CDR3 gives the full variable domain: KAGVTQTPRYLIKTRGQQVTLSCSPISGHRSVSWYQQTPGQGLQFLFEYFSETQRNKGNFPGRFSGRQFSNSRSEMNVSTLELGDSALYLCASSLQTGGTYNEQFFGPGTRLTVL.

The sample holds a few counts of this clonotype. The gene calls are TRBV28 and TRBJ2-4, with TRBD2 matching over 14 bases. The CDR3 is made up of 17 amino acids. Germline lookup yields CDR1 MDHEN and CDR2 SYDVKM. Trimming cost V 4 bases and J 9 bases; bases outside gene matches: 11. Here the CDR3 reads CASSSPGTSGGGRIQYF. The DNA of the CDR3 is TGTGCCAGCAGTTCCCCTGGGACTAGCGGGGGCGGGCGCATTCAGTACTTC.

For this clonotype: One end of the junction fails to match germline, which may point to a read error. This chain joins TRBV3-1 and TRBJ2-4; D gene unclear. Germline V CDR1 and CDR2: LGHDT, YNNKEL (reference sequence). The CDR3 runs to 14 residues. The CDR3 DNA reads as TGTGCCAGCAGCCAAGATAATGCCAATAACATTCAGTACTTC. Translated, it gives CASSQDNANNIQYF.

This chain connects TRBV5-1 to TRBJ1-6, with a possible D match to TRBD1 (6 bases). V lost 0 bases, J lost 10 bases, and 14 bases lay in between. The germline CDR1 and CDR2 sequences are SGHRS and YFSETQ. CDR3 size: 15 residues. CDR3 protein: CASSLESTGSSPLHF. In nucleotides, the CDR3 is TGCGCCAGCAGCTTGGAATCGACAGGTTCCTCACCCCTCCACTTT. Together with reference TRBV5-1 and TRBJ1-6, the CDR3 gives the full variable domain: KAGVTQTPRYLIKTRGQQVTLSCSPISGHRSVSWYQQTPGQGLQFLFEYFSETQRNKGNFPGRFSGRQFSNSRSEMNVSTLELGDSALYLCASSLESTGSSPLHFGNGTRLTVT.

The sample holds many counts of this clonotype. CDR3: CASSLGLGQGSNYGYTF. The CDR3, as DNA: TGTGCCAGCAGTTTAGGCCTTGGACAGGGTTCTAACTATGGCTACACCTTC. The chain employs TRBV6-5 and TRBJ1-2; 8 bases match TRBD1. With 4 bases clipped from V and 0 bases from J, the junction kept 10 bases outside the gene matches. Germline V CDR1 and CDR2: MNHEY, SVGAGI. The CDR3 spans 17 residues.

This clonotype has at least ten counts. The DNA of the CDR3 is TGTGCCATCAGTGTGTACGACAGGGGAACCTACGAGCAGTACTTC. Encoded protein: CAISVYDRGTYEQYF. The J gene is TRBJ2-7, the V gene TRBV10-3, with 8 bases aligning to TRBD1. The CDR3 extends over 15 amino acids. Germline CDR1 and CDR2: ENHRY and SYGVKD. V trimming: 4 bases; J trimming: 2 bases; junction bases outside the gene matches: 7.

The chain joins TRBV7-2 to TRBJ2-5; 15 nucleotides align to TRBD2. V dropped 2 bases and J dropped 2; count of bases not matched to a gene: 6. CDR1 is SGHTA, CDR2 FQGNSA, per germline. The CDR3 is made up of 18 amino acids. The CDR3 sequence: CASSLSGLAGGVQETQYF. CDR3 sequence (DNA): TGTGCCAGCAGCTTATCGGGACTAGCGGGGGGTGTGCAAGAGACCCAGTACTTC.

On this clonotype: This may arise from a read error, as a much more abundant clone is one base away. CDR3 DNA: TGTGCCAGCAGCTCAGCAGCGGAAGGGACCCAGTACTTC. This translates into CASSSAAEGTQYF. The genes are TRBV7-2 and TRBJ2-5; a weak D match, TRBD2 (5 bases). The length of the CDR3 is 13 residues. Germline V CDR1 and CDR2: SGHTA, FQGNSA. Trimming cost V 4 bases and J 7 bases, with 13 bases left between them.

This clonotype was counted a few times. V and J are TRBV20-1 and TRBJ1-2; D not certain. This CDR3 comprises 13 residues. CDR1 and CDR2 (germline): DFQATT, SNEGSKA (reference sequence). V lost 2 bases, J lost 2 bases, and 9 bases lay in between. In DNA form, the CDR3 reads TGCAGTGCTAGAATCGAGGCAAACTATGGCTACACCTTC. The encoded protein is CSARIEANYGYTF.

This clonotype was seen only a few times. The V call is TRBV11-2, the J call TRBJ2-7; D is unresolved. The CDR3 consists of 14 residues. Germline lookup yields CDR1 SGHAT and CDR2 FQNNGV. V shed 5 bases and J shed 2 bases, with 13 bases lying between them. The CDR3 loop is CASSTYSVAYEQYF. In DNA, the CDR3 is TGTGCCAGCAGCACATACAGCGTCGCCTACGAGCAGTACTTC.